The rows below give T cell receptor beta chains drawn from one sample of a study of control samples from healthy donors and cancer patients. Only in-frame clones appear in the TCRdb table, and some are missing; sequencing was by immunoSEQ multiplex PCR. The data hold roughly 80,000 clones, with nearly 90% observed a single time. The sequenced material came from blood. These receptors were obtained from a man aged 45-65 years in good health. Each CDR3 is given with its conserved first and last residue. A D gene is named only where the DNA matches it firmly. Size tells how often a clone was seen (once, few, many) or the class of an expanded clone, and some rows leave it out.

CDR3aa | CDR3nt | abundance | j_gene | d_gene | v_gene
CASSPRDRAFSYTF | TGTGCCAGCAGCCCGCGGGACAGGGCCTTTAGCTACACCTTC | - | TRBJ1-2 | - | TRBV21-1
CASSYDRRVLAKNIQYF | TGTGCCAGCAGTTACGATCGACGGGTGCTAGCCAAAAACATTCAGTACTTC | - | TRBJ2-4 | - | TRBV6-2/TRBV6-3
CSVEDPTGTGNTIYF | TGCAGCGTTGAGGACCCGACAGGGACTGGAAACACCATATATTTT | - | TRBJ1-3 | TRBD1 | TRBV29-1
CASSLGRAYGYTF | TGTGCCAGCAGCCTCGGACGGGCCTATGGCTACACCTTC | - | TRBJ1-2 | - | TRBV11-2
CSVSPGNGYTF | TGCAGTGTCAGCCCCGGGAATGGCTACACCTTC | few | TRBJ1-2 | - | TRBV20-1
CASSSGLAGGSTSSYNEQFF | TGTGCCAGCAGCTCAGGACTAGCGGGGGGGTCGACGAGCTCCTACAATGAGCAGTTCTTC | - | TRBJ2-1 | TRBD2 | TRBV7-8
CASSTDQPQHF | TGTGCCAGCAGCACAGATCAGCCCCAGCATTTT | - | TRBJ1-5 | - | TRBV6-5
CATRTEPSGNTIYF | TGTGCCACCCGGACGGAACCCTCTGGAAACACCATATATTTT | - | TRBJ1-3 | - | TRBV2
CASSQLAGGYNEQFF | TGTGCCAGCAGCCAACTAGCGGGGGGTTACAATGAGCAGTTCTTC | once | TRBJ2-1 | TRBD2 | TRBV7-9
CASSETGGWNTGELFF | TGTGCCAGCAGTGAAACGGGGGGCTGGAACACCGGGGAGCTGTTTTTT | - | TRBJ2-2 | - | TRBV6-1
CASSQDGRWGETQYF | TGTGCCAGCAGCCAAGACGGGAGATGGGGAGAGACCCAGTACTTC | - | TRBJ2-5 | - | TRBV14
CASSEMGTGELFF | TGTGCCAGCAGTGAGATGGGGACCGGGGAGCTGTTTTTT | - | TRBJ2-2 | - | TRBV6-1
CASSLAGTANEKLFF | TGTGCCAGCAGCTTAGCGGGGACAGCTAATGAAAAACTGTTTTTT | few | TRBJ1-4 | TRBD1 | TRBV11-2
CASSYGRVRAAEQYF | TGTGCCAGCAGTTACGGTCGGGTGAGGGCCGCCGAGCAGTACTTC | - | TRBJ2-7 | - | TRBV6-5
CASSFDGNTEAFF | TGTGCCAGCAGCTTCGACGGGAACACTGAAGCTTTCTTT | - | TRBJ1-1 | - | TRBV5-4
CASSGETGTGNTIYF | TGTGCCAGCAGCGGTGAGACAGGGACTGGAAACACCATATATTTT | once | TRBJ1-3 | TRBD1 | TRBV5-4
CASSIRGSGQPQHF | TGTGCCAGTAGTATTCGAGGAAGCGGTCAGCCCCAGCATTTT | - | TRBJ1-5 | - | TRBV19
CATSDPGTASYNEQFF | TGTGCCACCAGTGATCCCGGGACAGCGTCCTACAATGAGCAGTTCTTC | - | TRBJ2-1 | TRBD1 | TRBV24-1
CASSSWSNTEAFF | TGTGCCAGCAGCTCCTGGTCCAACACTGAAGCTTTCTTT | - | TRBJ1-1 | - | TRBV7-3
CASTLQGRATQYF | TGTGCCAGCACCCTACAGGGTAGGGCTACGCAGTATTTT | - | TRBJ2-3 | - | TRBV12-3/TRBV12-4
CASSLAASTDTQYF | TGTGCCAGCAGCTTAGCAGCTAGCACAGATACGCAGTATTTT | - | TRBJ2-3 | - | TRBV11-2
CASSWRGNEQFF | TGTGCCAGCAGCTGGAGGGGCAATGAGCAGTTCTTC | - | TRBJ2-1 | - | TRBV13
CSGQGEGYTF | TGCAGCGGTCAGGGTGAAGGCTACACCTTC | few | TRBJ1-2 | - | TRBV29-1
CASSLGGLAAFF | TGTGCCAGCAGCTTAGGGGGCCTTGCAGCTTTCTTT | - | TRBJ1-1 | - | TRBV11-2
CASSVVSGENSPLHF | TGTGCCAGCAGCGTAGTTTCGGGGGAAAATTCACCCCTCCACTTT | once | TRBJ1-6 | - | TRBV9
CASSDWAGSGNQPQHF | TGTGCCAGCAGTGATTGGGCAGGGTCGGGCAATCAGCCCCAGCATTTT | - | TRBJ1-5 | - | TRBV6-1
CASSLDRDSYNSPLHF | TGTGCCAGCAGCCTGGACCGAGACTCCTATAATTCACCCCTCCACTTT | - | TRBJ1-6 | - | TRBV5-4
CASRAGVYKDTQYF | TGTGCCAGTCGAGCGGGGGTTTATAAGGATACGCAGTATTTT | - | TRBJ2-3 | TRBD2 | TRBV11-2
CASSITSGGVQGELFF | TGTGCCAGTAGTATTACTAGCGGGGGGGTTCAAGGGGAGCTGTTTTTT | few | TRBJ2-2 | TRBD2 | TRBV19
CASSFSGGEAFF | TGTGCCAGCAGCTTTTCCGGTGGTGAAGCTTTCTTT | - | TRBJ1-1 | - | TRBV5-4
CASSMGSSYNSPLHF | TGTGCCAGTAGTATGGGGAGCTCCTATAATTCACCCCTCCACTTT | once | TRBJ1-6 | - | TRBV19
CASSGTGTDNEQFF | TGTGCCAGCAGTGGGACAGGGACGGACAATGAGCAGTTCTTC | many | TRBJ2-1 | TRBD1 | TRBV2
CASSPGGDRRYNSPLHF | TGTGCCAGCAGCCCCGGTGGGGACAGGAGATATAATTCACCCCTCCACTTT | - | TRBJ1-6 | TRBD1 | TRBV7-9
CASSSPSSGRLGEQYF | TGTGCCAGCAGTTCACCCTCCTCAGGCAGGTTGGGCGAGCAGTACTTC | - | TRBJ2-7 | - | TRBV6-6
CASSLEGGNDEQYF | TGCGCCAGCAGCTTGGAAGGGGGAAACGACGAGCAGTACTTC | - | TRBJ2-7 | - | TRBV5-1
CSVGTGSTEAFF | TGCAGCGTGGGGACAGGGAGCACTGAAGCTTTCTTT | - | TRBJ1-1 | TRBD1 | TRBV29-1
CAWSVGYGQNTEAFF | TGTGCCTGGAGTGTAGGGTATGGGCAGAACACTGAAGCTTTCTTT | - | TRBJ1-1 | - | TRBV30
CASSLQGSYTYGYTF | TGTGCCAGCAGCTTGCAGGGCTCATATACCTATGGCTACACCTTC | - | TRBJ1-2 | - | TRBV5-4
CASSPGTSTDTQYF | TGTGCCAGCAGCCCGGGGACCAGCACAGATACGCAGTATTTT | - | TRBJ2-3 | - | TRBV5-5
CAWSPGANEKLFF | TGTGCCTGGAGTCCGGGGGCTAATGAAAAACTGTTTTTT | - | TRBJ1-4 | - | TRBV30
CASSLGQSTYEQYF | TGTGCCAGCAGCCTGGGACAGTCTACCTACGAGCAGTACTTC | - | TRBJ2-7 | TRBD1 | TRBV3-1/TRBV3-2
CASSITGGTEAFF | TGTGCCAGCAGTATCACAGGGGGCACTGAAGCTTTCTTT | - | TRBJ1-1 | TRBD1 | TRBV6-5
CASSLVRLRGSSYNSPLHF | TGTGCCAGCAGCTTAGTTCGTCTGAGGGGTAGCTCCTATAATTCACCCCTCCACTTT | - | TRBJ1-6 | - | TRBV7-6
CSVEDRLGLAGTSTDTQYF | TGCAGCGTTGAAGATCGGCTTGGTCTAGCGGGGACAAGCACAGATACGCAGTATTTT | - | TRBJ2-3 | TRBD2 | TRBV29-1
CASSLGVNQETQYF | TGTGCCAGCAGCTTAGGGGTGAACCAAGAGACCCAGTACTTC | few | TRBJ2-5 | - | TRBV7-9
CASSRMRGGGYTF | TGTGCCAGCAGCCGGATGAGAGGGGGTGGCTACACCTTC | - | TRBJ1-2 | - | TRBV14
CASSYVGTGTTEAFF | TGTGCCAGCAGTTACGTTGGGACAGGGACAACTGAAGCTTTCTTT | - | TRBJ1-1 | TRBD1 | TRBV6-2/TRBV6-3
CASSQTDFGGRTEAFF | TGCGCCAGCAGCCAAACCGATTTTGGGGGGCGGACTGAAGCTTTCTTT | - | TRBJ1-1 | - | TRBV4-1
CASPHTGSNYGYTF | TGTGCCAGCCCTCATACAGGTTCTAACTATGGCTACACCTTC | - | TRBJ1-2 | - | TRBV21-1
CASSPNSGANVPTF | TGTGCCAGCAGCCCCAACTCTGGGGCCAACGTCCCGACTTTC | - | TRBJ2-6 | - | TRBV7-9